What follows are 30 T cell receptor beta chains derived from one specimen sequenced in a study of identifying expanded T cells in peripheral blood. The repertoire was sequenced with immunoSEQ multiplex PCR; TCRdb's copy has only in-frame clones and lacks some. This table holds 100,000 or so clones, 80% to 90% found once. Sequenced sample: blood. The receptor set was obtained from a person between 18 and 70 years old in good health.

The V and J genes are TRBV6-5 and TRBJ2-3, with D possibly being TRBD1 (5 bases). Germline V gives CDR1 MNHEY, CDR2 SVGAGI. The CDR3 consists of 14 residues. V was cut by 1 base and J by 1 base, with 6 bases left in between. The CDR3 bases are TGTGCCAGCAGTTACTTAGGGGGCACAGATACGCAGTATTTT. Its translation: CASSYLGGTDTQYF.

The V gene is TRBV7-2, the J gene TRBJ1-2, with a possible D match to TRBD1 (6 bases). Trimming left V 2 bases short and J 4 bases short, with 17 bases between. The CDR3 sequence is 16 residues long. CDR1 and CDR2 from the germline V gene are SGHTA and FQGNSA. CDR3 protein: CASSLQVGAGAYGYTF. CDR3 coding DNA: TGTGCCAGCAGCTTACAAGTGGGAGCAGGGGCCTATGGCTACACCTTC.

The V gene is TRBV11-1, the J gene TRBJ2-7, with D perhaps matching TRBD2 (6 bases). The germline V and J ends were trimmed by 1 base and 2 bases, with 12 bases remaining between them. Germline values: CDR1 SGHAT, CDR2 FQDESV (reference sequence). The CDR3 sequence is 15 residues long. CDR3 region: CASSLDYRRAYEQYF. The CDR3 nucleotides read TGTGCCAGCAGCTTAGACTACAGGAGGGCCTACGAGCAGTACTTC.

The chain carries TRBV7-9 and TRBJ1-1; 7 bases agree with TRBD1. CDR1 SEHNR and CDR2 FQNEAQ come from the germline V gene (reference sequence). The junction had 4 bases not matched to a gene; V was cut back by 3 bases and J by 0 bases. The CDR3 is 15 residues long. The CDR3 DNA is TGTGCCAGCAGCTTGACAGGGCGTTTGAACACTGAAGCTTTCTTT. It codes for CASSLTGRLNTEAFF.

The chain joins TRBV2 to TRBJ2-3; 13 bases are shared with TRBD2. CDR3 length: 16 residues. Germline loops: CDR1 SNHLY, CDR2 FYNNEI. Trimming removed 6 bases from V and 2 bases from J; junction bases left unmatched: 5. Here the CDR3 reads CASSDTSGGVTDTQYF. The DNA for the CDR3 is TGTGCCAGCAGCGATACTAGCGGGGGGGTCACAGATACGCAGTATTTT.

This clone was seen a few times. The V call is TRBV10-3, the J call TRBJ2-7; 7 bases match TRBD2. CDR1 and CDR2 from the germline V gene are ENHRY and SYGVKD. The trim removed 8 bases at V and 3 bases at J, leaving 7 bases unmatched. The CDR3 totals 13 residues. This chain's CDR3 is CAIGSSGNYEQYF. DNA for the CDR3: TGTGCCATCGGTTCTAGCGGCAACTACGAGCAGTACTTC.

The CDR3 loop reads CASSLNGARTEAFF. The CDR3 region has the DNA TGTGCCAGCAGCCTCAATGGGGCGCGGACTGAAGCTTTCTTT. The rearrangement links TRBV6-1 to TRBJ1-1; D is perhaps TRBD1 (5 bases). Germline assignment: CDR1 MNHNS and CDR2 SASEGT. Trimming shortened V by 6 bases and J by 5 bases, and 16 bases separated the two germline ends. The CDR3 has 14 residues.

The gene calls are TRBV11-3 and TRBJ1-2; TRBD1 aligns across 7 bases. CDR1 and CDR2 from the germline V gene are SGHNT and YENEEA. The trim removed 5 bases at V and 2 bases at J, leaving 5 bases unmatched. This CDR3 contains 14 residues. CDR3 nucleotide sequence: TGTGCCAGCAGCGCCACAGGGGAGAACTATGGCTACACCTTC. This sequence encodes CASSATGENYGYTF. The variable domain in full, with the rest retrieved from reference TRBV11-3 and TRBJ1-2, is EAGVVQSPRYKIIEKKQPVAFWCNPISGHNTLYWYLQNLGQGPELLIRYENEEAVDDSQLPKDRFSAERLKGVDSTLKIQPAELGDSAVYLCASSATGENYGYTFGSGTRLTVV.

The V and J genes are TRBV4-1 and TRBJ2-3, with D possibly matching TRBD2 (7 bases). V lost 5 bases and J 2 bases, leaving 17 bases between the germline ends. Per the germline V gene, CDR1 is MGHRA and CDR2 is YSYEKL. The CDR3 has 16 residues. The CDR3 nucleotides are TGCGCCAGCAGCGCCTTTGGCGGGGGCAACACAGATACGCAGTATTTT. Translating it yields CASSAFGGGNTDTQYF.

Many counts were recorded for this clone. This sequence joins TRBV9 and TRBJ1-3; TRBD1 agrees at 7 bases. The CDR3 contains 16 residues. Germline loops: CDR1 SGDLS, CDR2 YYNGEE. J was trimmed by 0 bases and V by 4 bases; bases with no gene match: 7. The CDR3 DNA reads TGTGCCAGCAGCTCCATGACAGGGAACTCTGGAAACACCATATATTTT. It specifies CASSSMTGNSGNTIYF.

V gene TRBV5-1 combines with J gene TRBJ1-4, with 9 positions matching TRBD1. V lost 7 bases, J lost 6 bases, and 10 bases stayed unmatched. CDR3 length equals 15 residues. Germline CDR1 is SGHRS and CDR2 is YFSETQ. CDR3 residues: CASQNAGTGYEKLFF. The CDR3 DNA reads as TGCGCCAGCCAAAACGCCGGGACAGGGTATGAAAAACTGTTTTTT.

V gene TRBV19 combines with J gene TRBJ2-5, with D possibly being TRBD1 or TRBD2 (6 bases each). The CDR3 is made up of 15 amino acids. Trimming left V 5 bases short and J 2 bases short, with 15 bases between. Germline loops: CDR1 LNHDA, CDR2 SQIVND (reference sequence). CDR3 loop: CASSGGHSLQETQYF. The DNA for the CDR3 is TGTGCCAGTAGTGGGGGGCACAGTTTACAAGAGACCCAGTACTTC.

The chain is built from TRBV30 and TRBJ1-2; 9 bases match TRBD1. Germline-derived CDR1 and CDR2 are GTSNPN and SVGIG (reference sequence). The V gene end was trimmed by 7 bases and the J gene end by 5 bases; junction bases not matched to a gene: 11. This CDR3 has 14 amino acids. In DNA, the CDR3 is TGTGCCTTTAAAGGGACAGGGTTAATATATGGCTACACCTTC. As protein: CAFKGTGLIYGYTF.

The CDR3 DNA reads as TGTGCCAGCAGCCAACCATCAGGGCGGATTAATGAAAAACTGTTTTTT. Its translation is CASSQPSGRINEKLFF. The rearrangement joins TRBV14 to TRBJ1-4; D may be TRBD1 (5 bases). Trimming shortened V by 2 bases and J by 4 bases, and 14 bases separated the two germline ends. The CDR3 is 16 amino acids. The V gene's germline CDR1 is SGHDN and CDR2 FVKESK.

This chain links TRBV29-1 with TRBJ2-3, with 8 bases aligning to TRBD1. The CDR3 spans 14 residues. Germline CDR1 reads SQVTM; CDR2 reads ANQGSEA. The J segment lost 6 bases and the V segment lost 5 bases, leaving 10 bases of the junction unmatched. CDR3 protein: CSVLQGVVGDTQYF. The CDR3 nucleotides read TGCAGCGTTCTACAGGGGGTTGTAGGGGATACGCAGTATTTT.

The chain links TRBV27 to TRBJ2-7; weak D call: TRBD2 (5 bases). V lost 3 bases to trimming and J lost 5 bases, with 11 bases between them. The CDR3 extends over 13 amino acids. The germline gives CDR1 MNHEY, CDR2 SMNVEV (reference sequence). In nucleotides, the CDR3 is TGTGCCAGCAGTTTGGGCGGGCTTGACGAGCAGTACTTC. Translating it yields CASSLGGLDEQYF.

This clone was found once. The chain's CDR3 is CASKEGGVTDTQYF. The CDR3, as DNA: TGCGCCAGCAAAGAGGGAGGCGTCACAGATACGCAGTATTTT. The chain uses TRBV5-1 and TRBJ2-3, with D perhaps TRBD2 (6 bases). The V gene lost 6 bases and the J gene lost 2 bases, with 13 bases spanning the gap. This CDR3 has 14 residues. Germline CDR1 SGHRS, CDR2 YFSETQ.

The chain combines TRBV7-9 with TRBJ2-3; possible D gene TRBD2, 5 bases. Germline CDR1 and CDR2: SEHNR and FQNEAQ (reference sequence). CDR3 length: 13 amino acids. With 6 bases removed from V and 0 bases from J, the gap between germline ends came to 7 bases. For the CDR3, the DNA is TGTGCCAGCAGAGCGGCAAGCACAGATACGCAGTATTTT. Its translation is CASRAASTDTQYF. The entire variable domain, with the rest obtained from reference TRBV7-9 and TRBJ2-3, is as follows: DTGVSQNPRHKITKRGQNVTFRCDPISEHNRLYWYRQTLGQGPEFLTYFQNEAQLEKSRLLSDRFSAERPKGSFSTLEIQRTEQGDSAMYLCASRAASTDTQYFGPGTRLTVL.

The chain carries TRBV6-6 and TRBJ2-1; 12 positions agree with TRBD2. V shed 0 bases, J shed 9 bases, and the junction held 3 bases outside the gene matches. Germline V gives CDR1 MNHNY, CDR2 SVGAGI (reference sequence). The CDR3 length is 15 residues. Here the CDR3 reads CASSYSELAGGEQFF. CDR3 in DNA: TGTGCCAGCAGTTACTCGGAACTAGCGGGGGGTGAGCAGTTCTTC.

The gene calls are TRBV6-6 and TRBJ1-4; D call uncertain. The CDR3 is 16 residues long. CDR1 MNHNY and CDR2 SVGAGI come from the germline V gene (reference sequence). V lost 2 bases and J lost 0, with 10 bases in between. Here the CDR3 reads CASSYTGPSTNEKLFF. CDR3 sequence (DNA): TGTGCCAGCAGTTACACCGGGCCGTCAACTAATGAAAAACTGTTTTTT.

This clone was counted a few times. This chain links TRBV6-4 with TRBJ2-2; D may be TRBD1 or TRBD2 (5 bases each). Germline CDR1 MRHNA, CDR2 SNTAGT. The CDR3 totals 16 residues. Between the trimmed V and J ends, which lost 0 bases and 0 bases, there was a span of 8 bases. CDR3 amino acids: CASSDSRGANTGELFF. Here the CDR3 DNA reads TGTGCCAGCAGTGACTCGAGGGGCGCGAACACCGGGGAGCTGTTTTTT.

The chain carries TRBV18 and TRBJ2-5; D gene uncertain. Germline V CDR1 and CDR2: KGHSH, LQKENI. With 3 bases removed from V and 3 bases from J, the gap between germline ends came to 5 bases. The CDR3 contains 12 residues. The CDR3 sequence: CASSPAEETQYF. CDR3 bases: TGTGCCAGCTCACCGGCGGAAGAGACCCAGTACTTC.

This chain joins TRBV5-1 and TRBJ2-7; D is unclear. From germline, CDR1 is SGHRS and CDR2 YFSETQ. Trimming left V 4 bases short and J 1 base short, with 3 bases between. The CDR3 runs to 11 residues. CDR3 DNA sequence: TGCGCCAGCAGCCGATCCTACGAGCAGTACTTC. Protein product: CASSRSYEQYF.

The CDR3 sequence: CASIEGLGGNTIYF. In DNA form, the CDR3 reads TGTGCCAGCATCGAGGGGCTGGGGGGAAACACCATATATTTT. The chain employs TRBV7-9 and TRBJ1-3; perhaps TRBD1 as D (5 bases). V lost 7 bases to trimming and J lost 4 bases, with 14 bases between them. The CDR3 has 14 amino acids. Germline loops: CDR1 SEHNR, CDR2 FQNEAQ (reference sequence).

V and J are TRBV7-9 and TRBJ2-5; tentatively, D is TRBD1 (6 bases). Germline V lookup: CDR1 SEHNR, CDR2 FQNEAQ (reference sequence). The V gene lost 1 base and the J gene lost 4 bases, with 10 bases spanning the gap. The CDR3 covers 14 residues. The CDR3 reads CASSLEQGSETQYF. The CDR3 DNA follows: TGTGCCAGCAGCTTAGAGCAGGGGTCAGAGACCCAGTACTTC.

The chain joins TRBV29-1 to TRBJ1-6, with a tentative D call TRBD1 (6 bases). The CDR3 consists of 14 residues. From germline, CDR1 is SQVTM and CDR2 ANQGSEA. The V and J ends lost 4 bases and 9 bases respectively, with 16 bases between them. The CDR3 sequence is CSVATGILGSPLHF. The CDR3 nucleotides read TGCAGCGTTGCCACAGGGATCCTAGGTTCACCCCTCCACTTT. The full variable domain, in which reference TRBV29-1 and TRBJ1-6 provide the parts outside the CDR3, is SAVISQKPSRDICQRGTSLTIQCQVDSQVTMMFWYRQQPGQSLTLIATANQGSEATYESGFVIDKFPISRPNLTFSTLTVSNMSPEDSSIYLCSVATGILGSPLHFGNGTRLTVT.

V usage is TRBV9 and J usage is TRBJ1-2; no definite D call. V lost 5 bases, J lost 6 bases, and 17 bases lay in between. This CDR3 spans 14 amino acids. The germline CDR1 and CDR2 sequences are SGDLS and YYNGEE. The CDR3 sequence: CASRSGTQANGYTF. CDR3 DNA sequence: TGTGCCAGCAGATCGGGAACCCAAGCAAATGGCTACACCTTC.

The rearrangement links TRBV7-9 to TRBJ1-1; 8 nucleotides agree with TRBD1. V was pared by 2 bases and J by 5 bases, with 13 bases of the junction left unmatched. The CDR3 is 17 residues long. Germline lookup yields CDR1 SEHNR and CDR2 FQNEAQ (reference sequence). In DNA, the CDR3 is TGTGCCAGCAGCTTAACGGCAGGGGGCTCCGGTTGGACTGAAGCTTTCTTT. Amino acids: CASSLTAGGSGWTEAFF.

The chain combines TRBV6-1 with TRBJ2-1; TRBD1 matches at 12 bases. The CDR3 loop spans 15 amino acids. V shed 8 bases and J 7 bases; nucleotides not matched to a gene: 9. The germline gives CDR1 MNHNS, CDR2 SASEGT. The CDR3 reads CASLDPGQGANEQFF. The CDR3 DNA reads as TGTGCCAGCTTGGACCCGGGACAGGGGGCAAATGAGCAGTTCTTC.

This chain joins TRBV30 and TRBJ1-1; D not resolved. Per germline, CDR1 GTSNPN and CDR2 SVGIG (reference sequence). V lost 5 bases and J 0 bases, leaving 10 bases between the germline ends. This CDR3 spans 13 amino acids. In DNA form, the CDR3 reads TGTGCCTGGGCGGGAGGAATGAACACTGAAGCTTTCTTT. As protein: CAWAGGMNTEAFF. Using reference TRBV30 and TRBJ1-1 for the parts outside the CDR3, the full variable domain is SQTIHQWPATLVQPVGSPLSLECTVEGTSNPNLYWYRQAAGRGLQLLFYSVGIGQISSEVPQNLSASRPQDRQFILSSKKLLLSDSGFYLCAWAGGMNTEAFFGQGTRLTVV.